A selection of T cell receptor beta chains follows, all from one sample in a study of OX40 agonist ivuxolimab in advanced cancers. The repertoire was sequenced with immunoSEQ multiplex PCR; TCRdb's copy has only in-frame clones and lacks some. The sample carries 70,000 to 95,000 clones, over 75% recorded once. The sequencing used CD4+ or CD8+ T cells sorted from blood, collected in a trial of the OX40 agonist ivuxolimab. The receptors derive from an adult with an advanced solid tumor such as melanoma, head and neck, liver or kidney cancer. The CDR3 runs from the conserved cysteine through the conserved F or W. Fields, in order: V gene, CDR3 length, D gene, clone size, J gene, CDR3 protein, CDR3 DNA. D genes are given only for firm matches. The size field is filled for only some rows; it gives once, few, many or a size class.

V: TRBV28; length: 16; D: TRBD1; size: .; J: TRBJ2-7; CDR3: CASSLPGQGSSYEQYF; DNA: TGTGCCAGCAGTTTACCGGGACAGGGGTCCTCCTACGAGCAGTACTTC
V: TRBV28; length: 14; D: .; size: few; J: TRBJ1-5; CDR3: CASSLPTDYQPQHF; DNA: TGTGCCAGCAGTCTCCCGACGGATTATCAGCCCCAGCATTTT
V: TRBV6-1; length: 13; D: TRBD1; size: .; J: TRBJ2-7; CDR3: CASSGTGTNEQYF; DNA: TGTGCCAGCAGCGGGACAGGGACCAACGAGCAGTACTTC
V: TRBV5-6; length: 14; D: .; size: .; J: TRBJ2-3; CDR3: CASSLGQYTDTQYF; DNA: TGTGCCAGCAGCTTGGGGCAGTACACAGATACGCAGTATTTT
V: TRBV7-2; length: 12; D: TRBD1; size: .; J: TRBJ1-1; CDR3: CAIRTGASEAFF; DNA: TGTGCCATAAGGACAGGGGCCTCTGAAGCTTTCTTT
V: TRBV5-4; length: 14; D: .; size: .; J: TRBJ2-5; CDR3: CASSLNPRQETQYF; DNA: TGTGCCAGCAGCTTGAATCCGAGACAAGAGACCCAGTACTTC
V: TRBV19; length: 14; D: .; size: .; J: TRBJ2-7; CDR3: CASSERSPGYEQYF; DNA: TGTGCCAGTAGTGAACGGAGTCCGGGGTACGAGCAGTACTTC
V: TRBV6-1; length: 15; D: TRBD1; size: few; J: TRBJ1-5; CDR3: CASRGSLRGNQPQHF; DNA: TGTGCCAGCAGGGGGAGCCTCAGGGGGAATCAGCCCCAGCATTTT
V: TRBV7-6; length: 12; D: .; size: few; J: TRBJ1-5; CDR3: CASSLAGQPQHF; DNA: TGTGCCAGCAGCTTAGCGGGCCAGCCCCAGCATTTT
V: TRBV29-1; length: 14; D: TRBD1; size: .; J: TRBJ1-5; CDR3: CSAQPTGVNQPQHF; DNA: TGCAGCGCTCAACCGACAGGGGTAAATCAGCCCCAGCATTTT
V: TRBV30; length: 14; D: .; size: .; J: TRBJ1-1; CDR3: CAWSVLRGNTEAFF; DNA: TGTGCCTGGAGTGTACTGAGGGGGAACACTGAAGCTTTCTTT
V: TRBV2; length: 12; D: TRBD1; size: .; J: TRBJ2-7; CDR3: CASSETGGEQYF; DNA: TGTGCCAGCAGTGAAACAGGGGGCGAGCAGTACTTC
V: TRBV6-1; length: 13; D: TRBD1; size: .; J: TRBJ1-1; CDR3: CASSRQGASEAFF; DNA: TGTGCCAGCAGCCGACAGGGGGCCTCTGAAGCTTTCTTT
V: TRBV7-9; length: 18; D: TRBD2; size: .; J: TRBJ2-3; CDR3: CASSVWTSGRTLPDTQYF; DNA: TGTGCCAGCAGCGTCTGGACTAGCGGGAGGACCCTACCAGATACGCAGTATTTT
V: TRBV5-4; length: 12; D: .; size: .; J: TRBJ2-1; CDR3: CASSLDEGEVFF; DNA: TGTGCCAGCAGCTTGGATGAGGGGGAGGTGTTCTTC
V: TRBV19; length: 17; D: TRBD2; size: .; J: TRBJ2-7; CDR3: CASSIVGTSGGPYEQYF; DNA: TGTGCCAGTAGTATAGTAGGGACTAGCGGAGGGCCCTACGAGCAGTACTTC
V: TRBV5-1; length: 13; D: .; size: medium-sized; J: TRBJ2-7; CDR3: CASSLDGVYEQYF; DNA: TGCGCCAGCAGCTTGGACGGGGTGTACGAGCAGTACTTC
V: TRBV27; length: 14; D: .; size: .; J: TRBJ2-3; CDR3: CASSGLHRTDTQYF; DNA: TGTGCCAGCAGTGGTCTACACCGCACAGATACGCAGTATTTT
V: TRBV5-8; length: 15; D: .; size: .; J: TRBJ1-5; CDR3: CASSSGVRSNQPQHF; DNA: TGTGCCAGCAGCTCGGGGGTCAGGAGCAATCAGCCCCAGCATTTT
V: TRBV6-5; length: 14; D: .; size: .; J: TRBJ2-3; CDR3: CAIYPRWGTDTQYF; DNA: TGTGCCATCTACCCTCGGTGGGGCACAGATACGCAGTATTTT
V: TRBV5-6; length: 16; D: .; size: .; J: TRBJ2-5; CDR3: CASSLLPGTPQETQYF; DNA: TGTGCCAGCAGCTTACTCCCGGGGACGCCGCAAGAGACCCAGTACTTC
V: TRBV27; length: 15; D: .; size: .; J: TRBJ1-1; CDR3: CASSSLVLSNTEAFF; DNA: TGTGCCAGCAGTTCCCTGGTCCTATCGAACACTGAAGCTTTCTTT
V: TRBV5-4; length: 14; D: .; size: .; J: TRBJ1-2; CDR3: CASSIQDSGYGYTF; DNA: TGTGCCAGCAGCATTCAGGATTCCGGCTATGGCTACACCTTC
V: TRBV5-1; length: 16; D: .; size: .; J: TRBJ2-5; CDR3: CASRGPQIRDQETQYF; DNA: TGCGCCAGCAGGGGACCCCAAATCCGGGACCAAGAGACCCAGTACTTC
V: TRBV11-2; length: 16; D: .; size: .; J: TRBJ2-3; CDR3: CASRQPLGGATDTQYF; DNA: TGTGCCAGCAGACAACCCTTGGGGGGTGCTACAGATACGCAGTATTTT
V: TRBV6-1; length: 15; D: TRBD1; size: once; J: TRBJ2-5; CDR3: CASSSGTGLQETQYF; DNA: TGTGCCAGCAGCTCCGGGACAGGGCTGCAAGAGACCCAGTACTTC
V: TRBV19; length: 18; D: TRBD1; size: .; J: TRBJ1-1; CDR3: CASSIRSTGGGRNTEAFF; DNA: TGTGCCAGTAGTATACGATCGACAGGGGGTGGCAGAAACACTGAAGCTTTCTTT
V: TRBV5-6; length: 18; D: TRBD1; size: .; J: TRBJ2-7; CDR3: CASSAKFYPGQSHYEQYF; DNA: TGTGCCAGCAGCGCTAAATTTTACCCGGGACAGAGCCACTACGAGCAGTACTTC
V: TRBV11-2; length: 16; D: .; size: .; J: TRBJ2-1; CDR3: CASSFPSAGRYNEQFF; DNA: TGTGCCAGCAGCTTCCCTTCGGCAGGGCGGTACAATGAGCAGTTCTTC
V: TRBV7-2; length: 18; D: TRBD2; size: .; J: TRBJ2-7; CDR3: CASSLAWRGGKGSYEQYF; DNA: TGTGCCAGCAGCTTAGCATGGCGGGGGGGGAAGGGCTCCTACGAGCAGTACTTC
V: TRBV7-8; length: 15; D: .; size: once; J: TRBJ1-1; CDR3: CASSPLPTENTEAFF; DNA: TGTGCCAGCAGCCCCCTTCCGACAGAGAACACTGAAGCTTTCTTT
V: TRBV29-1; length: 14; D: .; size: .; J: TRBJ1-1; CDR3: CSLRGAEMNTEAFF; DNA: TGCAGCCTAAGAGGGGCTGAAATGAACACTGAAGCTTTCTTT
V: TRBV5-1; length: 14; D: .; size: .; J: TRBJ1-4; CDR3: CASSLDLSNEKLFF; DNA: TGCGCCAGCAGCTTGGATTTGTCAAATGAAAAACTGTTTTTT
V: TRBV29-1; length: 13; D: TRBD1; size: .; J: TRBJ2-7; CDR3: CSVGTGQAWEQYF; DNA: TGCAGCGTGGGGACGGGACAGGCGTGGGAGCAGTACTTC
V: TRBV4-1; length: 13; D: .; size: .; J: TRBJ1-3; CDR3: CASSRGAGNTIYF; DNA: TGCGCCAGCAGCCGAGGGGCTGGAAACACCATATATTTT
V: TRBV7-2; length: 14; D: .; size: once; J: TRBJ1-2; CDR3: CASTEGPAQYGYTF; DNA: TGTGCCAGCACCGAAGGACCGGCCCAGTATGGCTACACCTTC
V: TRBV6-1; length: 15; D: .; size: .; J: TRBJ2-1; CDR3: CASSENRLPGDEQFF; DNA: TGTGCCAGCAGTGAAAACAGGCTCCCCGGAGATGAGCAGTTCTTC
V: TRBV7-5; length: 11; D: .; size: .; J: TRBJ1-1; CDR3: CVRSSRTEAFF; DNA: TGTGTCAGAAGCTCTAGAACTGAAGCTTTCTTT
V: TRBV15; length: 17; D: TRBD1; size: .; J: TRBJ1-4; CDR3: CATSTGNRGLKNEKLFF; DNA: TGTGCCACCAGCACAGGCAACAGGGGGCTAAAAAATGAAAAACTGTTTTTT
V: TRBV6-5; length: 15; D: .; size: .; J: TRBJ1-1; CDR3: CASRGVGAGNTEAFF; DNA: TGTGCCAGCCGGGGAGTGGGGGCCGGGAACACTGAAGCTTTCTTT
V: TRBV14; length: 18; D: TRBD1; size: .; J: TRBJ2-1; CDR3: CASSQDPFGTEFFDEQFF; DNA: TGTGCCAGCAGCCAAGATCCATTCGGGACAGAGTTCTTTGATGAGCAGTTCTTC
V: TRBV28; length: 13; D: TRBD1; size: .; J: TRBJ2-7; CDR3: CASSLGQLYEQYF; DNA: TGTGCCAGCAGTTTGGGACAGCTCTACGAGCAGTACTTC
V: TRBV15; length: 14; D: TRBD1; size: .; J: TRBJ2-7; CDR3: CATSRGDRGREQYF; DNA: TGTGCCACCAGCAGAGGGGACAGGGGGCGTGAGCAGTACTTC
V: TRBV30; length: 14; D: TRBD1; size: .; J: TRBJ1-2; CDR3: CAWSTGVGNYGYTF; DNA: TGTGCCTGGTCGACAGGGGTGGGTAACTATGGCTACACCTTC
V: TRBV5-1; length: 14; D: TRBD1; size: .; J: TRBJ1-1; CDR3: CASSSTGLDTEAFF; DNA: TGCGCCAGCAGCTCGACAGGGCTCGACACTGAAGCTTTCTTT
V: TRBV5-1; length: 16; D: .; size: .; J: TRBJ2-7; CDR3: CASSLEGRTSANEQYF; DNA: TGCGCCAGCAGCTTGGAGGGTAGGACCTCGGCCAACGAGCAGTACTTC
V: TRBV7-2; length: 15; D: TRBD1; size: .; J: TRBJ1-4; CDR3: CASSLGTGGGEKLFF; DNA: TGTGCCAGCAGCTTAGGGACAGGGGGTGGAGAAAAACTGTTTTTT
V: TRBV18; length: 11; D: .; size: .; J: TRBJ2-5; CDR3: CASSPAETQYF; DNA: TGTGCCAGCTCACCTGCGGAGACCCAGTACTTC
V: TRBV6-5; length: 15; D: TRBD1; size: few; J: TRBJ1-2; CDR3: CASRPTGGLYYGYTF; DNA: TGTGCCAGCAGACCGACAGGGGGACTGTACTATGGCTACACCTTC
V: TRBV14; length: 12; D: .; size: .; J: TRBJ2-7; CDR3: CASGLGALVQYF; DNA: TGTGCCAGCGGGTTAGGAGCACTCGTACAGTACTTC
V: TRBV19; length: 15; D: TRBD1; size: .; J: TRBJ1-5; CDR3: CASSNVGQGFQPQHF; DNA: TGTGCCAGTAGTAATGTGGGACAGGGATTTCAGCCCCAGCATTTT
V: TRBV18; length: 13; D: .; size: .; J: TRBJ1-5; CDR3: CASSPAGNQPQHF; DNA: TGTGCCAGCTCACCTGCCGGGAATCAGCCCCAGCATTTT
V: TRBV5-5; length: 15; D: .; size: once; J: TRBJ1-3; CDR3: CASSNEGISGNTIYF; DNA: TGTGCCAGCAGCAACGAAGGGATCTCTGGAAACACCATATATTTT
V: TRBV6-1; length: 15; D: TRBD1; size: .; J: TRBJ2-7; CDR3: CASSPRQGKSYEQYF; DNA: TGTGCCAGCAGTCCCAGACAGGGCAAGTCCTACGAGCAGTACTTC
V: TRBV18; length: 13; D: .; size: once; J: TRBJ1-1; CDR3: CASSPLFASEAFF; DNA: TGTGCCAGCTCACCGCTCTTCGCAAGTGAAGCTTTCTTT